The rows below give T cell receptor beta chains drawn from one sample of a study of T cells in Graves' hyperthyroidism and ophthalmopathy. TCRdb fed the multiplex PCR reads into MiXCR, producing one record per CDR3 protein. The sample holds 350,000 to 450,000 distinct CDR3 sequences, approximately 15% seen once. Sequenced input: blood. Receptor source: an older woman with Graves' hyperthyroidism. Each CDR3 is given with its conserved first and last residue. D genes are given only for firm matches. Clone size is given for some rows only: seen once, a few or many times, or a class if the clone is expanded.

V gene: TRBV20-1; D gene: NA; clone size: few; J gene: TRBJ1-1; CDR3 protein: CSAISGAAEAFF; CDR3 DNA: TGCAGTGCTATATCGGGGGCCGCTGAAGCTTTCTTT
V gene: TRBV19; D gene: TRBD2; clone size: few; J gene: TRBJ2-1; CDR3 protein: CARKLGAGVYNEQFF; CDR3 DNA: TGTGCCAGGAAACTTGGAGCGGGAGTCTACAATGAGCAGTTCTTC
V gene: TRBV27; D gene: TRBD1; clone size: many; J gene: TRBJ1-1; CDR3 protein: CASSSSGTGGGNTEAFF; CDR3 DNA: TGTGCCAGCAGTTCGTCCGGGACAGGGGGAGGAAACACTGAAGCTTTCTTT
V gene: TRBV20-1; D gene: TRBD2; clone size: NA; J gene: TRBJ2-3; CDR3 protein: CSARAASGRARPGTDTQYF; CDR3 DNA: TGCAGTGCTAGAGCGGCTAGCGGGAGAGCCCGTCCTGGCACAGATACGCAGTATTTT
V gene: TRBV11-2; D gene: NA; clone size: NA; J gene: TRBJ2-1; CDR3 protein: CASSFQGGVKFF; CDR3 DNA: TGTGCCAGCAGCTTCCAGGGAGGAGTAAAGTTTTTC
V gene: TRBV27; D gene: NA; clone size: many; J gene: TRBJ1-1; CDR3 protein: CASSPQENTEAFF; CDR3 DNA: TGTGCCAGCAGTCCACAGGAGAACACTGAAGCTTTCTTT
V gene: TRBV3-1; D gene: NA; clone size: few; J gene: TRBJ2-1; CDR3 protein: CASTNQGGVDEQFF; CDR3 DNA: TGTGCCAGCACGAACCAAGGTGGGGTCGATGAGCAGTTCTTC
V gene: TRBV5-1; D gene: NA; clone size: NA; J gene: TRBJ1-1; CDR3 protein: CASSLASTNTEAFF; CDR3 DNA: TGCGCCAGCAGCTTGGCCAGTACCAACACTGAAGCTTTCTTT
V gene: TRBV30; D gene: NA; clone size: many; J gene: TRBJ2-7; CDR3 protein: CAWTHLHRDFPYEQYF; CDR3 DNA: TGTGCCTGGACTCACCTCCACCGGGACTTTCCCTACGAGCAGTACTTC
V gene: TRBV2; D gene: NA; clone size: many; J gene: TRBJ1-4; CDR3 protein: CASRRQNEKLFF; CDR3 DNA: TGTGCCAGCAGAAGACAGAATGAAAAACTGTTTTTT
V gene: TRBV12-3/TRBV12-4; D gene: TRBD2; clone size: many; J gene: TRBJ2-3; CDR3 protein: CASTGTRGGDTQYF; CDR3 DNA: TGTGCCAGCACCGGGACTAGAGGGGGAGATACGCAGTATTTT
V gene: TRBV27; D gene: NA; clone size: many; J gene: TRBJ2-7; CDR3 protein: CASKRGEGYEQYF; CDR3 DNA: TGTGCCAGCAAAAGGGGGGAGGGGTACGAGCAGTACTTC
V gene: TRBV7-2; D gene: TRBD2; clone size: NA; J gene: TRBJ2-7; CDR3 protein: CASSFSSFRAGGPWEQYF; CDR3 DNA: TGTGCCAGCAGCTTCTCTAGCTTTAGGGCGGGAGGGCCTTGGGAGCAGTACTTC
V gene: TRBV6-1; D gene: TRBD1; clone size: many; J gene: TRBJ1-2; CDR3 protein: CASSYPGQGAYGYTF; CDR3 DNA: TGTGCCAGCAGCTATCCGGGACAGGGGGCCTATGGCTACACCTTC
V gene: TRBV25-1; D gene: TRBD2; clone size: few; J gene: TRBJ2-2; CDR3 protein: CASSESGTSGGGELFF; CDR3 DNA: TGTGCCAGCAGTGAATCGGGGACTAGCGGTGGCGGGGAGCTGTTTTTT
V gene: TRBV20-1; D gene: NA; clone size: NA; J gene: TRBJ2-1; CDR3 protein: CSASGGDYNEQFF; CDR3 DNA: TGCAGTGCTAGCGGCGGGGACTACAATGAGCAGTTCTTC
V gene: TRBV7-3; D gene: TRBD2; clone size: few; J gene: TRBJ2-2; CDR3 protein: CASSLLRAGSGELFF; CDR3 DNA: TGTGCCAGCAGCTTACTGAGAGCGGGGTCCGGGGAGCTGTTTTTT
V gene: TRBV6-2/TRBV6-3; D gene: TRBD1; clone size: NA; J gene: TRBJ2-3; CDR3 protein: CASSYGQGAADTQYF; CDR3 DNA: TGTGCCAGCAGTTACGGGCAGGGGGCGGCAGATACGCAGTATTTT
V gene: TRBV2; D gene: NA; clone size: many; J gene: TRBJ1-5; CDR3 protein: CASSRGVGVSNQPQHF; CDR3 DNA: TGTGCCAGCAGTCGAGGGGTGGGGGTTAGCAATCAGCCCCAGCATTTT
V gene: TRBV4-1; D gene: NA; clone size: many; J gene: TRBJ2-7; CDR3 protein: CASSRFLDSSYEQYF; CDR3 DNA: TGCGCCAGCAGCCGATTTCTGGACAGCTCCTACGAGCAGTACTTC
V gene: TRBV7-3; D gene: NA; clone size: many; J gene: TRBJ2-3; CDR3 protein: CASSSTSESDTQYF; CDR3 DNA: TGTGCCAGCAGCTCTACCTCGGAGTCAGATACGCAGTATTTT
V gene: TRBV25-1; D gene: NA; clone size: once; J gene: TRBJ1-4; CDR3 protein: CASSEPHGEKLFF; CDR3 DNA: TGTGCCAGCAGTGAACCACACGGAGAAAAACTGTTTTTT
V gene: TRBV12-3/TRBV12-4; D gene: NA; clone size: many; J gene: TRBJ2-6; CDR3 protein: CASSYDSSGANVLTF; CDR3 DNA: TGTGCCAGCAGCTATGACAGCTCTGGGGCCAACGTCCTGACTTTC
V gene: TRBV7-8; D gene: NA; clone size: many; J gene: TRBJ2-4; CDR3 protein: CASSLFGSGAKNIQYF; CDR3 DNA: TGTGCCAGCAGCCTTTTCGGTAGTGGGGCCAAAAACATTCAGTACTTC
V gene: TRBV5-4; D gene: NA; clone size: few; J gene: TRBJ2-5; CDR3 protein: CASSLGRLLAGQQTQYF; CDR3 DNA: TGTGCCAGCAGCTTGGGGCGTCTACTAGCTGGGCAACAGACCCAGTACTTC
V gene: TRBV24-1; D gene: NA; clone size: NA; J gene: TRBJ1-1; CDR3 protein: CATSDTSRGGTEAFF; CDR3 DNA: TGTGCCACCAGTGATACGAGCCGGGGGGGCACTGAAGCTTTCTTT
V gene: TRBV18; D gene: NA; clone size: many; J gene: TRBJ2-5; CDR3 protein: CASSPLEQETQYF; CDR3 DNA: TGTGCCAGCTCACCACTCGAGCAAGAGACCCAGTACTTC
V gene: TRBV3-1; D gene: NA; clone size: many; J gene: TRBJ1-6; CDR3 protein: CASSPSLAYSPLHF; CDR3 DNA: TGTGCCAGCAGCCCCTCTTTGGCTTATTCACCCCTCCACTTT
V gene: TRBV19; D gene: TRBD1; clone size: NA; J gene: TRBJ1-5; CDR3 protein: CASSITGGGQPQHF; CDR3 DNA: TGTGCCAGTAGTATTACAGGGGGCGGTCAGCCCCAGCATTTT
V gene: TRBV19; D gene: NA; clone size: NA; J gene: TRBJ1-1; CDR3 protein: CASTPSPGGSEAFF; CDR3 DNA: TGTGCCAGTACCCCCTCGCCAGGTGGTTCTGAAGCTTTCTTT
V gene: TRBV4-1; D gene: TRBD1; clone size: few; J gene: TRBJ2-1; CDR3 protein: CASSQADQGQYKQFF; CDR3 DNA: TGCGCCAGCAGCCAAGCTGACCAGGGACAGTATAAGCAGTTCTTC
V gene: TRBV30; D gene: NA; clone size: NA; J gene: TRBJ2-5; CDR3 protein: CAWSISNPVGETQYF; CDR3 DNA: TGTGCCTGGAGTATCTCGAATCCAGTGGGAGAGACCCAGTACTTC
V gene: TRBV20-1; D gene: TRBD1; clone size: many; J gene: TRBJ2-7; CDR3 protein: CSARDRGQDRLGVTYEQYF; CDR3 DNA: TGCAGTGCTAGAGATCGAGGACAGGACAGGTTAGGGGTTACCTACGAGCAGTACTTC
V gene: TRBV7-8; D gene: NA; clone size: many; J gene: TRBJ2-6; CDR3 protein: CASIRRGIGANVLTF; CDR3 DNA: TGTGCCAGCATAAGAAGGGGTATCGGGGCCAACGTCCTGACTTTC
V gene: TRBV20-1; D gene: NA; clone size: few; J gene: TRBJ1-1; CDR3 protein: CSARQAPEAFF; CDR3 DNA: TGCAGTGCTCGGCAGGCCCCTGAAGCTTTCTTT
V gene: TRBV12-3/TRBV12-4; D gene: NA; clone size: many; J gene: TRBJ2-3; CDR3 protein: CASTGDTQYF; CDR3 DNA: TGTGCTAGTACAGGAGATACGCAGTATTTT
V gene: TRBV19; D gene: NA; clone size: NA; J gene: TRBJ2-1; CDR3 protein: CASSIVREWDRYYNEQFF; CDR3 DNA: TGTGCCAGTAGTATAGTGCGGGAGTGGGACAGATACTACAATGAGCAGTTCTTC
V gene: TRBV12-3/TRBV12-4; D gene: NA; clone size: many; J gene: TRBJ2-3; CDR3 protein: CASSFSRGGAASTDTQYF; CDR3 DNA: TGTGCCAGCAGTTTTTCCAGGGGAGGGGCCGCTAGCACAGATACGCAGTATTTT
V gene: TRBV20-1; D gene: NA; clone size: many; J gene: TRBJ1-5; CDR3 protein: CSARELTGANQPQHF; CDR3 DNA: TGCAGTGCTAGAGAATTGACCGGGGCCAATCAGCCCCAGCATTTT
V gene: TRBV19; D gene: TRBD2; clone size: NA; J gene: TRBJ2-1; CDR3 protein: CASSIGRVANEQFF; CDR3 DNA: TGTGCCAGTAGTATCGGGAGGGTCGCCAATGAGCAGTTCTTC
V gene: TRBV2; D gene: NA; clone size: many; J gene: TRBJ2-3; CDR3 protein: CASNKQGDTQYF; CDR3 DNA: TGTGCCAGCAATAAACAGGGAGATACGCAGTATTTT
V gene: TRBV12-3/TRBV12-4; D gene: NA; clone size: many; J gene: TRBJ1-2; CDR3 protein: CASSLQGGYTF; CDR3 DNA: TGTGCCAGCAGTTTGCAGGGCGGCTACACCTTC
V gene: TRBV11-1; D gene: NA; clone size: many; J gene: TRBJ1-4; CDR3 protein: CASSLASATNEKLFF; CDR3 DNA: TGTGCCAGCAGCTTAGCGTCAGCAACTAATGAAAAACTGTTTTTT
V gene: TRBV6-5; D gene: NA; clone size: NA; J gene: TRBJ1-5; CDR3 protein: CASSYINQPQHF; CDR3 DNA: TGTGCCAGCAGTTACATAAATCAGCCCCAGCATTTT
V gene: TRBV4-1; D gene: NA; clone size: few; J gene: TRBJ1-2; CDR3 protein: CASSQGEWGPDNYVYTF; CDR3 DNA: TGCGCCAGCAGCCAAGGGGAGTGGGGACCTGATAACTATGTCTACACCTTC
V gene: TRBV6-1; D gene: NA; clone size: NA; J gene: TRBJ2-7; CDR3 protein: CASSQEVYEQYF; CDR3 DNA: TGTGCCAGCAGTCAGGAAGTCTACGAGCAGTACTTC
V gene: TRBV7-3; D gene: NA; clone size: many; J gene: TRBJ2-1; CDR3 protein: CASSFGGGTGDEQFF; CDR3 DNA: TGTGCCAGCAGCTTTGGAGGGGGAACTGGGGATGAGCAGTTCTTC
V gene: TRBV29-1; D gene: TRBD2; clone size: NA; J gene: TRBJ2-7; CDR3 protein: CSEPGLVRYEQYF; CDR3 DNA: TGCAGCGAACCGGGACTAGTAAGGTACGAGCAGTACTTC
V gene: TRBV20-1; D gene: NA; clone size: few; J gene: TRBJ2-3; CDR3 protein: CSAKPGPARDTQYF; CDR3 DNA: TGCAGTGCTAAACCGGGACCAGCGAGAGATACGCAGTATTTT
V gene: TRBV19; D gene: NA; clone size: NA; J gene: TRBJ1-2; CDR3 protein: CATEGRKGYGYTF; CDR3 DNA: TGTGCCACCGAAGGACGGAAGGGCTATGGCTACACCTTC
V gene: TRBV10-1; D gene: NA; clone size: many; J gene: TRBJ2-3; CDR3 protein: CASSESSPDTQYF; CDR3 DNA: TGCGCCAGCAGTGAGTCTTCCCCGGATACGCAGTATTTT
V gene: TRBV6-1; D gene: NA; clone size: NA; J gene: TRBJ2-7; CDR3 protein: CASSDLDRRYEQYF; CDR3 DNA: TGTGCCAGCAGTGATTTAGACAGGCGGTACGAGCAGTACTTC